The 19 T cell receptor beta chains below come from one sample, sequenced in a study of cytomegalovirus exposure and HLA in healthy donors. PCR primers comprised 60 Vbeta and 13 Jbeta primers. The method was immunoSEQ multiplex PCR; TCRdb's version includes in-frame clones alone and lacks a portion of them. This sample has roughly 190,000 clones, with 75% to 85% found just once. Material for sequencing was PBMCs. These receptors all come from a woman aged 45-60 years in good health and CMV-seronegative.

V is TRBV30 and J is TRBJ2-2; 10 nucleotides agree with TRBD1. Germline V gene sequence: CDR1 GTSNPN, CDR2 SVGIG (reference sequence). CDR3 length: 15 amino acids. V shed 5 bases, J shed 6 bases, and the junction held 9 bases outside the gene matches. The CDR3 protein is CAWGRDRGFPGELFF. The CDR3 DNA follows: TGTGCCTGGGGCCGGGACAGGGGATTCCCCGGGGAGCTGTTTTTT.

This chain uses TRBV15 with TRBJ1-5; 7 positions agree with TRBD1. The junction had 6 bases not matched to a gene; V was cut back by 4 bases and J by 6 bases. CDR3 length: 14 residues. CDR1 is LNHNV, CDR2 YYDKDF, per germline (reference sequence). CDR3 nucleotide sequence: TGTGCCACCAGCACCGACAGGGTCCCTCAGCCCCAGCATTTT. Residues: CATSTDRVPQPQHF. The full variable domain, its missing parts supplied by reference TRBV15 and TRBJ1-5, is DAMVIQNPRYQVTQFGKPVTLSCSQTLNHNVMYWYQQKSSQAPKLLFHYYDKDFNNEADTPDNFQSRRPNTSFCFLDIRSPGLGDTAMYLCATSTDRVPQPQHFGDGTRLSIL.

This CDR3 is CASSQETGALGKLFF. The CDR3 DNA follows: TGCGCCAGCAGCCAGGAGACAGGGGCCCTTGGAAAACTGTTTTTT. The chain carries TRBV4-1 and TRBJ1-4; 8 bases are a match to TRBD1. V shed 3 bases, J shed 10 bases, and the junction held 10 bases outside the gene matches. Germline values: CDR1 MGHRA, CDR2 YSYEKL. The CDR3 sequence is 15 residues long.

V and J are TRBV7-2 and TRBJ1-4; no reliable D call. Per the germline V gene, CDR1 is SGHTA and CDR2 is FQGNSA. The germline V and J ends were trimmed by 0 bases and 4 bases, with 3 bases remaining between them. This CDR3 spans 13 amino acids. This CDR3 is CASSLAGNEKLFF. The CDR3 region has the DNA TGTGCCAGCAGCTTAGCCGGTAATGAAAAACTGTTTTTT.

The V and J genes are TRBV7-9 and TRBJ1-1, with 10 bases identical to TRBD1. The CDR3 runs to 18 residues. Losses at the gene ends were 5 bases for V and 2 bases for J; bases not matched to a gene: 14. Per the germline V gene, CDR1 is SEHNR and CDR2 is FQNEAQ (reference sequence). The CDR3 DNA reads TGTGCCAGCAGCCCAGGGTACCGGGACAGGGGCCTAAACACTGAAGCTTTCTTT. Amino acid sequence: CASSPGYRDRGLNTEAFF.

The chain couples TRBV6-1 to TRBJ1-1; D is possibly TRBD1 (5 bases). Germline values: CDR1 MNHNS, CDR2 SASEGT. CDR3 size: 15 residues. V lost 6 bases and J lost 1, with 15 bases in between. The CDR3 spells CASSPLAGTNTEAFF. In DNA form, the CDR3 reads TGTGCCAGCAGCCCTTTAGCGGGGACGAACACTGAAGCTTTCTTT.

CDR3 nucleotides: TGTGCCAGCAGTTTGGGGCCGGCAGGGTCAAGTGGCTACACCTTC. Protein sequence: CASSLGPAGSSGYTF. The chain joins TRBV27 to TRBJ1-2; a possible D gene is TRBD1 (5 bases). This CDR3 is 15 amino acids long. Germline-derived CDR1 and CDR2 are MNHEY and SMNVEV (reference sequence). V dropped 3 bases and J dropped 7 bases, with 18 bases sitting between them.

The V and J genes are TRBV11-3 and TRBJ2-7; TRBD2 aligns across 8 bases. Trimming took 3 bases from V and 2 from J; bases not matched to a gene: 6. The CDR3 has 15 amino acids. Germline CDR1 is SGHNT and CDR2 is YENEEA. The CDR3 DNA follows: TGTGCCAGCAGCTTGGTACTAGCGGAAACCTACGAGCAGTACTTC. This encodes CASSLVLAETYEQYF.

The J gene is TRBJ2-1, the V gene TRBV9, with a possible D match to TRBD2 (7 bases). The germline V gene has CDR1 SGDLS and CDR2 YYNGEE. Trimming removed 0 bases from V and 7 bases from J, with 14 bases in between. The CDR3 extends over 15 amino acids. The CDR3 DNA reads as TGTGCCAGCAGCGTAGAGAGGGGGGGCAGTAATGAGCAGTTCTTC. Translated, it gives CASSVERGGSNEQFF.

The chain has TRBV28 and TRBJ2-7; 11 bases match TRBD2. The CDR3 extends over 17 amino acids. Looked up from germline, CDR1 is MDHEN and CDR2 is SYDVKM. V dropped 4 bases and J dropped 0; count of bases not matched to a gene: 8. For the CDR3, the DNA is TGTGCCAGCAGTTCCCCCGGGACTAGCGGAAGCTCCTACGAGCAGTACTTC. It is translated as CASSSPGTSGSSYEQYF.

A note on this clone: The identical CDR3 is also encoded by other nucleotide sequences in the sample. CDR3 protein: CASSLAGSSYEQYF. The DNA for the CDR3 is TGTGCCAGCAGCTTAGCCGGGAGCTCCTACGAGCAGTACTTC. The chain uses TRBV7-9 and TRBJ2-7, with a possible D match to TRBD2 (6 bases). In germline, CDR1 is SEHNR, CDR2 FQNEAQ (reference sequence). The CDR3 runs to 14 residues. The V end was cut by 0 bases, the J end by 0 bases, with 6 bases between. Full variable domain (rest looked up from reference TRBV7-9 and TRBJ2-7): DTGVSQNPRHKITKRGQNVTFRCDPISEHNRLYWYRQTLGQGPEFLTYFQNEAQLEKSRLLSDRFSAERPKGSFSTLEIQRTEQGDSAMYLCASSLAGSSYEQYFGPGTRLTVT.

The J gene is TRBJ1-1, the V gene TRBV7-3; D unresolved. This CDR3 comprises 14 residues. The germline CDR1 and CDR2 sequences are SGHTA and FQGTGA. The V end was cut by 5 bases, the J end by 5 bases, with 15 bases between. The CDR3 bases are TGTGCCAGCAGCCACGCGGGAGCGGCGACTGAAGCTTTCTTT. Translated, it gives CASSHAGAATEAFF.

The chain combines TRBV7-9 with TRBJ1-1; perhaps TRBD1 as D (5 bases). The CDR3 spans 16 residues. Germline CDR1 SEHNR, CDR2 FQNEAQ (reference sequence). V lost 5 bases and J 4 bases, leaving 20 bases between the germline ends. CDR3 sequence (DNA): TGTGCCAGCAGCACGGGGGGGGTTACTGTTGGCACTGAAGCTTTCTTT. It encodes CASSTGGVTVGTEAFF.

This CDR3 is CASSRTGGGTDTQYF. The CDR3 bases are TGTGCCAGCAGCCGGACGGGGGGGGGCACAGATACGCAGTATTTT. The rearrangement uses TRBV4-2 and TRBJ2-3, with 8 bases aligning to TRBD2. Germline V gene data show CDR1 as LGHNA and CDR2 as YNFKEQ. CDR3 length equals 15 residues. V shed 4 bases and J 1 base; nucleotides not matched to a gene: 4.

V gene TRBV11-3 combines with J gene TRBJ1-1, with D uncertain. From germline, CDR1 is SGHNT and CDR2 YENEEA. The CDR3 runs 13 residues. Trimming removed 0 bases at V and 7 bases at J, with 9 bases between. CDR3 in amino acids: CASSLDVMSEAFF. The CDR3 DNA follows: TGTGCCAGCAGCTTAGATGTTATGAGTGAAGCTTTCTTT.

Remarks on this clone: Additional DNA sequences in this sample encode the identical CDR3. The chain carries TRBV4-3 and TRBJ2-5; the D gene is possibly TRBD2 (6 bases). V shed 0 bases and J shed 5 bases, with 7 bases lying between them. This CDR3 spans 13 amino acids. The germline CDR1 and CDR2 sequences are LGHNA and YSLEER. The DNA of the CDR3 is TGCGCCAGCAGCCAAGATCGGGGGGAGACCCAGTACTTC. It translates to CASSQDRGETQYF.

This clone was seen a handful of times. The genes are TRBV5-1 and TRBJ2-1; no reliable D call. The germline gives CDR1 SGHRS, CDR2 YFSETQ. The CDR3 sequence is 13 residues long. The V gene lost 4 bases and the J gene lost 9 bases, with 14 bases spanning the gap. The DNA of the CDR3 is TGCGCCAGCAGCCCACCTTCTCCCGGTGAGCAGTTCTTC. It translates to CASSPPSPGEQFF. Combining the CDR3 with reference TRBV5-1 and TRBJ2-1 gives the whole variable domain KAGVTQTPRYLIKTRGQQVTLSCSPISGHRSVSWYQQTPGQGLQFLFEYFSETQRNKGNFPGRFSGRQFSNSRSEMNVSTLELGDSALYLCASSPPSPGEQFFGPGTRLTVL.

The CDR3 loop reads CASSLSRDGYTF. The CDR3, as DNA: TGTGCCAGCAGTTTATCCCGGGATGGCTACACCTTC. The chain couples TRBV28 to TRBJ1-2; no clear D. The CDR3 extends over 12 amino acids. The V end lost 1 base, the J end lost 6 bases, and 6 bases lay between the germline ends. The germline V gene has CDR1 MDHEN and CDR2 SYDVKM.

The chain joins TRBV5-1 to TRBJ2-3, with 7 bases lining up with TRBD1. The CDR3 spans 14 residues. Germline assignment: CDR1 SGHRS and CDR2 YFSETQ. V was pared by 5 bases and J by 0 bases, with 3 bases of the junction left unmatched. CDR3 sequence reads: CASRLTGSTDTQYF. The CDR3 nucleotides are TGCGCCAGCAGGTTGACAGGGAGCACAGATACGCAGTATTTT. The entire variable domain, with the rest obtained from reference TRBV5-1 and TRBJ2-3, is as follows: KAGVTQTPRYLIKTRGQQVTLSCSPISGHRSVSWYQQTPGQGLQFLFEYFSETQRNKGNFPGRFSGRQFSNSRSEMNVSTLELGDSALYLCASRLTGSTDTQYFGPGTRLTVL.